These 18 T cell receptor beta chains were all obtained from the same sample, sequenced in a study of T cells in localized non-small cell lung cancer. The repertoire was sequenced with immunoSEQ multiplex PCR; TCRdb's copy has only in-frame clones and lacks some. The table lists tens of thousands of clones, about 91% of them singletons. Material: peripheral blood mononuclear cells, obtained before any cancer treatment. The receptors were gathered from a woman aged 40 to 75 with stage III lung adenocarcinoma.

For the CDR3, the DNA is TGTGCCAGCAGCTTAGGGGACAGCCCTAATGAAAAACTGTTTTTT. Protein product: CASSLGDSPNEKLFF. The chain recombines TRBV7-2 with TRBJ1-4; TRBD1 agrees at 7 bases. Germline trimming cut 1 base from V and 3 bases from J; bases unmatched to any gene: 2. Germline V CDR1 and CDR2: SGHTA, FQGNSA. The CDR3 spans 15 residues.

V is TRBV28 and J is TRBJ2-5, with D tentatively TRBD1 (6 bases). CDR1 and CDR2 from the germline V gene are MDHEN and SYDVKM. Trimming stripped 6 bases from V and 2 bases from J, with 10 bases between. The CDR3 spans 13 residues. CDR3: CASRRGQQETQYF. The CDR3 DNA sequence: TGTGCCAGCAGACGTGGACAGCAAGAGACCCAGTACTTC. The full variable domain, with the rest looked up from reference TRBV28 and TRBJ2-5, is DVKVTQSSRYLVKRTGEKVFLECVQDMDHENMFWYRQDPGLGLRLIYFSYDVKMKEKGDIPEGYSVSREKKERFSLILESASTNQTSMYLCASRRGQQETQYFGPGTRLLVL.

V is TRBV4-1 and J is TRBJ2-7, with D tentatively TRBD1 or TRBD2 (5 bases each). CDR1 is MGHRA and CDR2 is YSYEKL in the germline V gene. The CDR3 covers 15 residues. V gave up 4 bases and J gave up 6 bases, with 19 bases separating them. DNA for the CDR3: TGCGCCAGCAGCCGGGACCCCAATGGTGTCCGCGAGCAGTACTTC. Protein product: CASSRDPNGVREQYF.

This chain uses TRBV9 with TRBJ2-7; 10 bases fit TRBD1. With V trimmed by 4 bases and J by 5 bases, 6 bases remained unmatched. CDR1 and CDR2 (germline): SGDLS, YYNGEE. The CDR3 runs to 14 residues. CDR3 in amino acids: CASSPATGGHEQYF. For the CDR3, the DNA is TGTGCCAGCAGCCCGGCGACAGGGGGCCACGAGCAGTACTTC.

V gene TRBV25-1 combines with J gene TRBJ2-7; the D is unclear. The CDR3 has 15 amino acids. Germline V gene data show CDR1 as MGHDK and CDR2 as SYGVNS. V gave up 4 bases and J gave up 2 bases, with 15 bases separating them. This CDR3 reads CASSGWTAHTYEQYF. The CDR3, as DNA: TGTGCCAGCAGTGGATGGACGGCCCATACCTACGAGCAGTACTTC.

The V call is TRBV18, the J call TRBJ1-2, with a tentative D call TRBD1 (5 bases). The V end lost 1 base, the J end lost 8 bases, and 20 bases lay between the germline ends. The CDR3 loop spans 16 amino acids. Germline assignment: CDR1 KGHSH and CDR2 LQKENI. Written as DNA, the CDR3 is TGTGCCAGCTCACCACTCCGGGACGGCAGCTTTCGGGGCTACACCTTC. It codes for CASSPLRDGSFRGYTF.

This clone has more than one count but fewer than ten. The rearrangement uses TRBV7-2 and TRBJ2-2; D is uncertain. There are 13 residues in the CDR3. Germline V gene data show CDR1 as SGHTA and CDR2 as FQGNSA. V was pared by 3 bases and J by 5 bases, with 7 bases between. The CDR3: CASSLGETGELFF. DNA of the CDR3: TGTGCCAGCAGCTTGGGCGAAACCGGGGAGCTGTTTTTT.

The chain links TRBV4-1 to TRBJ2-3; 8 bases match TRBD2. The germline CDR1 and CDR2 sequences are MGHRA and YSYEKL. The CDR3 totals 16 residues. V lost 4 bases and J lost 3; bases outside the gene matches: 9. The CDR3 bases are TGCGCCAGCAGCCGGAGCGGAGCGGGAGCAACAGATACGCAGTATTTT. Translating gives CASSRSGAGATDTQYF.

This clone turned up a few times. The chain combines TRBV19 with TRBJ2-1, with 9 bases that match TRBD1. Germline CDR1 reads LNHDA; CDR2 reads SQIVND (reference sequence). This CDR3 has 14 amino acids. V gave up 3 bases and J gave up 7 bases; unmatched junction bases: 4. In DNA, the CDR3 is TGTGCCAGTAGTATCGACAGGGGGAGGAATGAGCAGTTCTTC. It yields the protein CASSIDRGRNEQFF.

The chain has TRBV10-3 and TRBJ2-7, with D possibly being TRBD1 (5 bases). V lost 2 bases and J lost 5, with 10 bases in between. Germline loops: CDR1 ENHRY, CDR2 SYGVKD. This CDR3 spans 13 amino acids. The CDR3: CAISETGAHEQYF. The CDR3 DNA reads as TGTGCCATCAGTGAGACTGGGGCCCACGAGCAGTACTTC.

The rearrangement joins TRBV18 to TRBJ1-1; D unresolved. Germline V gives CDR1 KGHSH, CDR2 LQKENI. This CDR3 spans 11 amino acids. With 4 bases removed from V and 4 bases from J, the gap between germline ends came to 4 bases. The CDR3 sequence is CASSQSTEAFF. The CDR3 region has the DNA TGTGCCAGCTCACAGAGCACTGAAGCTTTCTTT.

This sequence joins TRBV7-2 and TRBJ1-5; 7 nucleotides align to TRBD1. CDR1 SGHTA and CDR2 FQGNSA come from the germline V gene. The CDR3 contains 16 residues. V lost 5 bases, J lost 0 bases, and 7 bases stayed unmatched. This CDR3 reads CASSPRTGSSNQPQHF. DNA for the CDR3: TGTGCCAGCAGCCCGAGGACAGGCTCTAGCAATCAGCCCCAGCATTTT.

V gene TRBV5-6 combines with J gene TRBJ1-5; D not certain. The CDR3 is 14 residues long. Germline CDR1 is SGHDT and CDR2 is YYEEEE. The V gene lost 2 bases and the J gene lost 2 bases, with 8 bases spanning the gap. CDR3 loop: CASSFGRGNQPQHF. The DNA for the CDR3 is TGTGCCAGCAGCTTCGGTAGGGGCAATCAGCCCCAGCATTTT.

The chain recombines TRBV6-1 with TRBJ1-5; the D is unclear. The CDR3 contains 13 residues. The germline CDR1 and CDR2 sequences are MNHNS and SASEGT. Trimming cost V 7 bases and J 0 bases, with 7 bases left between them. DNA of the CDR3: TGTGCCAGCATACAGCATAGCAATCAGCCCCAGCATTTT. It translates to CASIQHSNQPQHF.

The chain uses TRBV2 and TRBJ1-6, with D uncertain. Trimming took off 8 bases at V and 6 bases at J, with 17 bases between the two ends. This CDR3 spans 15 amino acids. Germline V gene lookup returns CDR1 SNHLY and CDR2 FYNNEI. For the CDR3, the DNA is TGTGCCAGCCAGGCGGCCCCCTCACCTAATTCACCCCTCCACTTT. Its protein product is CASQAAPSPNSPLHF.

J is TRBJ2-1 and V is TRBV9, with D tentatively TRBD2 (6 bases). This CDR3 comprises 14 residues. The germline CDR1 and CDR2 sequences are SGDLS and YYNGEE. V shed 8 bases and J shed 4 bases, with 16 bases lying between them. CDR3 in amino acids: CASETPGTYNEQFF. The CDR3 DNA reads TGTGCCAGTGAAACTCCCGGGACTTACAATGAGCAGTTCTTC.

V and J are TRBV9 and TRBJ1-2; TRBD1 matches at 10 bases. Trimming cost V 1 base and J 8 bases; bases outside gene matches: 17. The CDR3 spans 18 residues. Per germline, CDR1 SGDLS and CDR2 YYNGEE. In DNA form, the CDR3 reads TGTGCCAGCAGCGTAAGCCCAGATCGAATCGACAGGGGGCAAGGCTACACCTTC. This sequence encodes CASSVSPDRIDRGQGYTF. Together with reference TRBV9 and TRBJ1-2, the CDR3 gives the full variable domain: DSGVTQTPKHLITATGQRVTLRCSPRSGDLSVYWYQQSLDQGLQFLIQYYNGEERAKGNILERFSAQQFPDLHSELNLSSLELGDSALYFCASSVSPDRIDRGQGYTFGSGTRLTVV.

The V gene is TRBV10-3, the J gene TRBJ2-3; TRBD2 matches at 9 bases. The V segment lost 10 bases and the J segment 1 base; nucleotides outside the gene matches: 6. Germline V CDR1 and CDR2: ENHRY, SYGVKD. The CDR3 is made up of 14 amino acids. The CDR3 DNA sequence: TGTGCCACTAGCGGGACTCTAGGCACAGATACGCAGTATTTT. Its protein product is CATSGTLGTDTQYF.